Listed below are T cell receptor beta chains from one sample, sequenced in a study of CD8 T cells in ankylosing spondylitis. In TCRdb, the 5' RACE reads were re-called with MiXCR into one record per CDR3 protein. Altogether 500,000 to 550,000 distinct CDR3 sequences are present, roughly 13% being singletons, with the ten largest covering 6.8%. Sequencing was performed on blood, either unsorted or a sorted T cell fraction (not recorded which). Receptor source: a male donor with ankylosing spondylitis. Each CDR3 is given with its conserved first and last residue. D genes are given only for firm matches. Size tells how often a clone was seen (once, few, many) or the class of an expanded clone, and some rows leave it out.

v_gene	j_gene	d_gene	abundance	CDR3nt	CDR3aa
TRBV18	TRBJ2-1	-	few	TGTGCCAGCTCACCACTTCCGACCAGGGAGCAGTTCTTC	CASSPLPTREQFF
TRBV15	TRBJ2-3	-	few	TGTGCCACCAGCAGAGATCTAGAGGCAGATACGCAGTATTTT	CATSRDLEADTQYF
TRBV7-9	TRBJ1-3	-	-	TGTGCCAGCAGCTTGGACCTAAACTCTGGAAACACCATATATTTT	CASSLDLNSGNTIYF
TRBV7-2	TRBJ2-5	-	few	TGTGCCAGCAGCTTAGCTGCACTGGGGGGGACCCAGTACTTC	CASSLAALGGTQYF
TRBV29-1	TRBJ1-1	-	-	TGCAGCGTCGCCAGTATGAACACTGAAGCTTTCTTT	CSVASMNTEAFF
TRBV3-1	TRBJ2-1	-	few	TGTGCCAGCTCCTTATCACAGGGCCTCGAGGACGAGCAGTTCTTC	CASSLSQGLEDEQFF
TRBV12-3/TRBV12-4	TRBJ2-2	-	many	TGTGCCAGCAGTTCTGGTGCCACGACCGGGGAGCTGTTTTTT	CASSSGATTGELFF
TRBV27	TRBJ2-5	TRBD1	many	TGTGCCAGCAGTAAAATACAGGGGGCAGGGGAGACCCAGTACTTC	CASSKIQGAGETQYF
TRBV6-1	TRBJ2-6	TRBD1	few	TGTGCCAGCAGCCTGGGACAGGGCGGCACTGGGGCCAACGTCCTGACTTTC	CASSLGQGGTGANVLTF
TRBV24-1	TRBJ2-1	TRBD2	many	TGTGCCACCAGTGACGCCACGGGCGGGAGGTACAATGAGCAGTTCTTC	CATSDATGGRYNEQFF
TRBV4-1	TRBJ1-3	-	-	TGCGCCAGCAGCTCTGCTTTCTCTGGAAACACCATATATTTT	CASSSAFSGNTIYF
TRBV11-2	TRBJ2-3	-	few	TGTGCCAGCAGCCCTTCTCTCCACGGTACGCAGTATTTT	CASSPSLHGTQYF
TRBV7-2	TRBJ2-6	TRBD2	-	TGTGCCAGCAGTCTTTGGGGGGGTTCAGGGGCCAACGTCCTGACTTTC	CASSLWGGSGANVLTF
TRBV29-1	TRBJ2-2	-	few	TGCAGCGTTGAAGTGGCAGGGCATATTTCGGGGGAGCTGTTTTTT	CSVEVAGHISGELFF
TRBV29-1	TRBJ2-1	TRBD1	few	TGCAGCGTTGGGAAACAGGGGGAAAATGAGCAGTTCTTC	CSVGKQGENEQFF
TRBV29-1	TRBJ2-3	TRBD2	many	TGCAGCGGGGGACTAATCACAGATACGCAGTATTTT	CSGGLITDTQYF
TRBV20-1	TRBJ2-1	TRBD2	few	TGCAGTGCCCAGTCTAGCGGGAGTAGGAATGAGCAGTTCTTC	CSAQSSGSRNEQFF
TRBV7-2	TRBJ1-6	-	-	TGTGCCAGCAGCTACCTTCGACAGGCTGAGGGATCACCCCTCCACTTT	CASSYLRQAEGSPLHF
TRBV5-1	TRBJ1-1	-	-	TGCGCCAGCAGCTTGGGGGTAACGGACACTGAAGCTTTCTTT	CASSLGVTDTEAFF
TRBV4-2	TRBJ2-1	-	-	TGTGCCAGCAGCCAAAGGGCGGGACCGAGTGTAGAGCAGTTCTTC	CASSQRAGPSVEQFF